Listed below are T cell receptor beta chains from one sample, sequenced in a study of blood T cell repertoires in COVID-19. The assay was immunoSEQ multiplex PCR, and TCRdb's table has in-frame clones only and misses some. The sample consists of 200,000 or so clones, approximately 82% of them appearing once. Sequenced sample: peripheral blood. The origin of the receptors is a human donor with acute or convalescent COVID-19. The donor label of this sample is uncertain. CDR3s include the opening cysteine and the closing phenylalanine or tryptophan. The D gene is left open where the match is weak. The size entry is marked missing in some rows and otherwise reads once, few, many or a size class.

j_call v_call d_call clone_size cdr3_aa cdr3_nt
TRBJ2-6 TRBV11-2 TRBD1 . CASSPQGQGAFSGANVLTF TGTGCCAGCAGCCCCCAGGGACAGGGGGCGTTCTCTGGGGCCAACGTCCTGACTTTC
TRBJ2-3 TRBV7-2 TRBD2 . CASSQGTSGWADTQYF TGTGCCAGCAGCCAAGGGACTAGCGGGTGGGCAGATACGCAGTATTTT
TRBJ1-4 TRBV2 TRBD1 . CASSRTGTGGGGLFF TGTGCCAGCAGCCGAACCGGGACAGGGGGCGGAGGACTGTTTTTT
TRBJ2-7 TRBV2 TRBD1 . CASSETGGPYEQYF TGTGCCAGCAGTGAAACAGGGGGCCCCTACGAGCAGTACTTC
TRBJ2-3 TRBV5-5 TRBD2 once CASSLLAGGDTQYF TGTGCCAGCAGCTTGCTAGCGGGAGGAGATACGCAGTATTTT
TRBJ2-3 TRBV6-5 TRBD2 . CASSGGRGRADTQYF TGTGCCAGCAGCGGCGGTCGCGGGAGGGCAGATACGCAGTATTTT
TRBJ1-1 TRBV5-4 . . CASSLDGGRSKEAFF TGTGCCAGCAGCTTGGATGGGGGCAGATCCAAAGAAGCTTTCTTT
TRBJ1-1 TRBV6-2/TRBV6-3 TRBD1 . CASSYWTGGAEAFF TGTGCCAGCAGCTACTGGACAGGGGGAGCTGAAGCTTTCTTT
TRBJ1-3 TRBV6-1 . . CASSEARQGSSGNTIYF TGTGCCAGCAGTGAAGCAAGGCAGGGTAGCTCTGGAAACACCATATATTTT
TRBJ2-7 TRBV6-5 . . CATKVMGRASDEQYF TGTGCCACCAAGGTTATGGGGAGAGCCAGCGACGAGCAGTACTTC
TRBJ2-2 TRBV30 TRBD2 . CACPGTSGNTGELFF TGTGCCTGCCCCGGGACTAGCGGGAACACCGGGGAGCTGTTTTTT
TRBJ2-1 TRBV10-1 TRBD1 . CASSESGTGVYNEQFF TGCGCCAGCAGTGAATCCGGGACAGGGGTATACAATGAGCAGTTCTTC
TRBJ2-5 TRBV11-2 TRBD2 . CASSLGLVYQETQYF TGTGCCAGCAGCCTCGGACTAGTGTACCAAGAGACCCAGTACTTC
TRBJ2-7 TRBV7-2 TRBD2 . CASSLRTSGSTEQYF TGTGCCAGCAGCTTAAGAACTAGCGGGAGTACCGAGCAGTACTTC
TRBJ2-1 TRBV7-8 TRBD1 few CASSRTTGGYEQFF TGTGCCAGCAGCCGAACGACAGGGGGCTATGAGCAGTTCTTC
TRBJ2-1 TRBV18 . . CASSPIADNEQFF TGTGCCAGCTCACCGATAGCGGACAATGAGCAGTTCTTC
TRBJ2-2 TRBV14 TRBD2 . CASSPGLAGTGELFF TGTGCCAGCAGCCCCGGACTAGCGGGGACCGGGGAGCTGTTTTTT
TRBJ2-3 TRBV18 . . CASSPGNGPKGADTQYF TGTGCCAGCTCACCAGGAAACGGGCCCAAGGGGGCAGATACGCAGTATTTT
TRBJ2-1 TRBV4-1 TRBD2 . CASSQDPTTSIYNEQFF TGCGCCAGCAGCCAAGATCCCACGACTAGCATATACAATGAGCAGTTCTTC
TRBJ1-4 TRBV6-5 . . CASSPGGEKLFF TGTGCCAGCAGCCCCGGGGGGGAAAAACTGTTTTTT
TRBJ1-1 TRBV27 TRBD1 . CASSLSRTGTNTEAFF TGTGCCAGCAGTTTATCGAGGACAGGGACGAACACTGAAGCTTTCTTT
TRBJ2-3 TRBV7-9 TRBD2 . CASTERGPTDTQYF TGTGCCAGCACCGAGCGGGGACCCACAGATACGCAGTATTTT
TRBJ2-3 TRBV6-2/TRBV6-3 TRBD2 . CASSSGTGTSVDTQYF TGTGCCAGCAGTTCCGGGACCGGGACTAGCGTAGATACGCAGTATTTT
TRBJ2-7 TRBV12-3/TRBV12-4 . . CASSSGLPAEQYF TGTGCCAGCAGCTCGGGACTCCCTGCCGAGCAGTACTTC
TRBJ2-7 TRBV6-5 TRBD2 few CASSYLPSGPYEQYF TGTGCCAGCAGTTATCTGCCTAGCGGCCCCTACGAGCAGTACTTC
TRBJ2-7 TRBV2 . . CASSVSGAKQYF TGTGCCAGCAGCGTTAGCGGCGCCAAGCAGTACTTC
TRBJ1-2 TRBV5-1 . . CASSLEPGGAYGYTF TGCGCCAGCAGCTTGGAACCGGGGGGCGCTTATGGCTACACCTTC
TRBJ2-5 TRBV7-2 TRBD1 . CASSLGTGRETQYF TGTGCCAGCAGCTTGGGGACAGGGAGGGAGACCCAGTACTTC
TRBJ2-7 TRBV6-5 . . CASSSPSEQYF TGTGCCAGCAGCTCCCCTAGCGAGCAGTACTTC
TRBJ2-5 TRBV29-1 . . CSVDLASQETQYF TGCAGCGTTGACCTAGCTTCTCAAGAGACCCAGTACTTC
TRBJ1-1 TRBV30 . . CAWSPGGRRNTEAFF TGTGCCTGGAGCCCCGGTGGGCGCCGGAACACTGAAGCTTTCTTT
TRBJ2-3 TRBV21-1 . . CASSQRTGQGVVDTQYF TGTGCCAGCAGCCAGAGGACAGGACAGGGTGTAGTAGATACGCAGTATTTT
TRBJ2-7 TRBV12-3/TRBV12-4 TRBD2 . CASTRTSGYEQYF TGTGCCAGCACACGGACTAGCGGCTACGAGCAGTACTTC
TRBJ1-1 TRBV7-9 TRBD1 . CASSLRTGMNTEAFF TGTGCCAGCAGCCTTAGGACAGGGATGAACACTGAAGCTTTCTTT
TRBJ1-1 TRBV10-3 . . CATNRDWSTEAFF TGTGCCACCAACAGGGATTGGAGCACTGAAGCTTTCTTT
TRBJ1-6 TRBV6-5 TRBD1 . CASSRTGESPLHF TGTGCCAGCAGTCGGACAGGGGAGTCACCCCTCCACTTT
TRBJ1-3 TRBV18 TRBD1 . CASSRQGAPGNTIYF TGTGCCAGCTCACGACAGGGGGCGCCTGGAAACACCATATATTTT
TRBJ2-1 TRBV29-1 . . CSVSRGGEQFF TGCAGCGTTAGTCGAGGTGGCGAGCAGTTCTTC
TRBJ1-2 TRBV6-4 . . CASSDSRGGGYTF TGTGCCAGCAGTGACTCAAGAGGCGGCGGCTACACCTTC
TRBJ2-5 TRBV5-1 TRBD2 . CASSLDGGSSQETQYF TGCGCCAGCAGCTTGGATGGCGGGAGTTCCCAAGAGACCCAGTACTTC
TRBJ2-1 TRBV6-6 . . CASSYLQSAGEQFF TGTGCCAGCAGTTACCTCCAGAGCGCCGGAGAGCAGTTCTTC
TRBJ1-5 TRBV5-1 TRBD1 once CASSLEGQENQPQHF TGCGCCAGCAGCTTGGAGGGACAGGAGAATCAGCCCCAGCATTTT
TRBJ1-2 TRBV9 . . CASSVGPGLGGYTF TGTGCCAGCAGCGTAGGCCCAGGCCTCGGTGGCTACACCTTC
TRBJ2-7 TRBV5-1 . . CASSFSGELPYEQYF TGCGCCAGCAGCTTTTCCGGTGAACTCCCCTACGAGCAGTACTTC
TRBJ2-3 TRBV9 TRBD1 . CASRGRDRITDTQYF TGTGCCAGCAGGGGGCGGGACAGGATCACAGATACGCAGTATTTT
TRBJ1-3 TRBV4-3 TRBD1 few CASSLAVGDRGNTIYF TGCGCCAGCAGCCTTGCCGTCGGGGACAGGGGAAACACCATATATTTT
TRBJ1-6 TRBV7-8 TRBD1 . CASSLARGGYSPLHF TGTGCCAGCAGCTTAGCGCGAGGGGGCTACTCACCCCTCCACTTT
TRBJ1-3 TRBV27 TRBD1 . CASSRDRGSSGNTIYF TGTGCCAGCAGCCGGGACAGGGGGTCCTCTGGAAACACCATATATTTT
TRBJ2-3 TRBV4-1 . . CASSQERTSGEGPDTQYF TGCGCCAGCAGCCAAGAGCGGACCAGCGGAGAGGGTCCAGATACGCAGTATTTT
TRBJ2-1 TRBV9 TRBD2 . CASSIIAGGPAEQFF TGTGCCAGCAGCATAATAGCGGGAGGGCCCGCGGAGCAGTTCTTC
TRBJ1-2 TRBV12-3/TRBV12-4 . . CASGAPRGYTF TGTGCCAGTGGGGCCCCCCGGGGCTACACCTTC
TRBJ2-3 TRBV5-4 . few CASSFTPTDTQYF TGTGCCAGCAGCTTCACTCCGACAGATACGCAGTATTTT
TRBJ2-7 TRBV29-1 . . CSVGETIGNEQYF TGCAGCGTTGGCGAGACTATAGGCAACGAGCAGTACTTC
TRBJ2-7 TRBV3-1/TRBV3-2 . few CASSPLLTSGDPPYEQYF TGTGCCAGCAGCCCCCTTTTGACTTCAGGGGACCCACCCTACGAGCAGTACTTC